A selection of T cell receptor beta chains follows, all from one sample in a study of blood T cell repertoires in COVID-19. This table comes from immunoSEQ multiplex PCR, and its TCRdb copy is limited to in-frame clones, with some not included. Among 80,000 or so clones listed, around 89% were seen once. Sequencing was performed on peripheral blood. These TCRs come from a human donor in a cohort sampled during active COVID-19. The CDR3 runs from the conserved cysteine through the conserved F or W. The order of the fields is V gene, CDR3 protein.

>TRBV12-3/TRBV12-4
CASRGRVGETQYF
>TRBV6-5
CASSTPQGQSGYTF
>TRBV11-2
CASRLGGSGADTQYF
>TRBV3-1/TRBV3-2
CASSQLRYYGYTF
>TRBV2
CASGQEGNQPQHF
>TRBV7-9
CASSPSGGLGSYNEQFF
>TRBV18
CASSPGTRGNEQFF
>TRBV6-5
CASASNSRVNEKLFF
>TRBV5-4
CASSLIGQGLSGNTIYF
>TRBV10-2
CASGGVDREKLFF
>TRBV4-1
CASSQTHRGDYNEQFF
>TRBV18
CASSPGGGSSYNEQFF
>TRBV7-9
CASSLTSMNTEAFF
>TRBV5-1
CASSSAPGSPLHF
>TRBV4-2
CASSQGTGSLFF
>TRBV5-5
CASSSRRDRGYFGGELFF
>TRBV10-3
CAISYRDYSYNEQFF
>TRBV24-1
CATSQQGAQAFF
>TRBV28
CASSRQGVKDTQYF
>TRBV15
CATSRGSGTVNQPQHF
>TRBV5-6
CASSFSGTRGYGYTF
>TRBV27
CASRKTGDYGYTF
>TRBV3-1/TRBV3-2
CASSPQGNTIYF
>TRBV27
CASSPSLRTGEPYNEQFF
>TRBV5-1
CASSQQGANYEQYF
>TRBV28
CASRRGREEKLFF
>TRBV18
CASSPRSGELFF
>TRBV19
CASKEGLRTLNEQFF
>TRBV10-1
CASSPSLNAPSTDTQYF
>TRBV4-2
CASSQDGVGGVINQPQHF
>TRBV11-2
CASSRGGEQYF
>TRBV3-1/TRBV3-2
CASSLELAEYNEQFF
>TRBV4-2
CASSQDLMVGELFF
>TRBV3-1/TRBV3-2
CASSYGTGRYEQYF
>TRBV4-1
CASSQEWLAGVYEQYF
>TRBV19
CASSGMGRQTQYF
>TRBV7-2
CASSDRTGRREGYTF
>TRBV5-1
CASSLAPPGAGEKLFF
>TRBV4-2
CASGTGLAGGAGADTQYF
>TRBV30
CAWSGLTGGDHEQFF
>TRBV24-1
CATSDPGLSYNSPLHF
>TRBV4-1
CASSQAGTSGYEQYF
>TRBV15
CATSRDPGTVYEQYF
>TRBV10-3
CAISDRGDGNEQFF
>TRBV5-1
CASSLETGTNEKLFF
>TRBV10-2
CASRGSGTNNEQFF
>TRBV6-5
CASYRDTEAFF